This passage covers 15 T cell receptor beta chains from one sample sequenced in a study of long-term antiretroviral therapy in people with HIV. The assay, immunoSEQ v3.0, was run at survey level. Libraries were prepared by immunoSEQ multiplex PCR; TCRdb keeps only in-frame clonotypes and omits some of them. There are about 33,000 clones in the sample; just under 80% occur only once, and over 7% lies in the top ten. The source was unsorted PBMCs, collected 3.1 years after starting antiretroviral therapy. These receptor sequences come from a woman in her 50s with HIV.

The chain has TRBV7-3 and TRBJ2-7; 9 bases map to TRBD1. The CDR3 contains 15 residues. Germline trimming cut 1 base from V and 0 bases from J; bases unmatched to any gene: 1. Per germline, CDR1 SGHTA and CDR2 FQGTGA. Written as DNA, the CDR3 is TGTGCCAGCAGCTTAAACAGGGGGCCCTCCTACGAGCAGTACTTC. It yields the protein CASSLNRGPSYEQYF.

V gene TRBV6-1 combines with J gene TRBJ2-1; D is undetermined. From germline, CDR1 is MNHNS and CDR2 SASEGT. CDR3 length equals 13 residues. The CDR3 here is CASPPNGRDEQFF. The CDR3 nucleotides read TGTGCTTCCCCCCCGAACGGACGGGATGAGCAGTTCTTC.

This clone was seen a handful of times. The chain carries TRBV7-6 and TRBJ1-6; no reliable D call. V lost 3 bases and J 10 bases, leaving 10 bases between the germline ends. Germline V CDR1 and CDR2: SGHVS, FNYEAQ. The CDR3 sequence is 13 residues long. This CDR3 is CASSFAPKSPLHF. CDR3 in DNA: TGTGCCAGCAGCTTTGCCCCCAAATCACCCCTCCACTTT.

V and J are TRBV18 and TRBJ2-3, with 10 positions matching TRBD2. The germline V gene encodes CDR1 KGHSH and CDR2 LQKENI. J gave up 4 bases and V 3 bases, and 7 bases lay outside the gene matches. The CDR3 runs to 16 residues. The CDR3 nucleotides are TGTGCCAGCTCACCTAGTAGCGGGGGGACGGCAGATACGCAGTATTTT. Translating gives CASSPSSGGTADTQYF.

The rearrangement joins TRBV30 to TRBJ2-2, with D possibly called TRBD1 or TRBD2 (5 bases each). The CDR3 contains 15 residues. V was cut by 1 base and J by 3 bases, with 12 bases left in between. Looked up from germline, CDR1 is GTSNPN and CDR2 is SVGIG (reference sequence). CDR3 sequence: CAWSGGAGYTGELFF. CDR3 nucleotides: TGTGCCTGGAGTGGAGGGGCGGGTTACACCGGGGAGCTGTTTTTT. The full variable domain, its missing parts supplied by reference TRBV30 and TRBJ2-2, is SQTIHQWPATLVQPVGSPLSLECTVEGTSNPNLYWYRQAAGRGLQLLFYSVGIGQISSEVPQNLSASRPQDRQFILSSKKLLLSDSGFYLCAWSGGAGYTGELFFGEGSRLTVL.

The V gene is TRBV4-1, the J gene TRBJ2-5; D remains unclear. CDR3 length: 15 amino acids. The germline gives CDR1 MGHRA, CDR2 YSYEKL. V lost 1 base, J lost 0 bases, and 9 bases lay in between. The CDR3 nucleotides read TGCGCCAGCAGCCAAGTGGCGTCCCACCAAGAGACCCAGTACTTC. Residues: CASSQVASHQETQYF.

This rearrangement joins TRBV11-2 to TRBJ1-2; the match to TRBD1 covers 9 bases. The CDR3 is 15 amino acids. The trim removed 5 bases at V and 4 bases at J, leaving 8 bases unmatched. CDR1 and CDR2 (germline): SGHAT, FQNNGV. CDR3 in amino acids: CASSPEPGQGYGYTF. The CDR3 DNA is TGTGCCAGCAGCCCCGAACCGGGACAGGGCTATGGCTACACCTTC.

This chain links TRBV6-1 with TRBJ2-1; 7 bases agree with TRBD2. This CDR3 spans 15 amino acids. Unmatched junction bases numbered 7, after V lost 4 bases and J lost 4 bases. Germline lookup yields CDR1 MNHNS and CDR2 SASEGT. Written as DNA, the CDR3 is TGTGCCAGCAGTGGGTCTAGCGGCCCGTACAATGAGCAGTTCTTC. This translates into CASSGSSGPYNEQFF.

This clone was detected a few times. The chain is built from TRBV7-9 and TRBJ1-6; TRBD1 agrees at 9 bases. V lost 5 bases to trimming and J lost 7 bases; unmatched junction nucleotides: 6. CDR1 is SEHNR, CDR2 FQNEAQ, per germline (reference sequence). The CDR3 extends over 15 amino acids. The CDR3 spells CASSPWTGENSPLHF. The CDR3 DNA reads TGTGCCAGCAGCCCGTGGACAGGGGAAAATTCACCCCTCCACTTT.

This sequence joins TRBV14 and TRBJ2-3; the D gene is possibly TRBD2 (6 bases). The CDR3 is 17 residues long. CDR1 is SGHDN, CDR2 FVKESK, per germline. V lost 3 bases to trimming and J lost 3 bases, with 19 bases between them. CDR3 coding DNA: TGTGCCAGCAGCCACCAAGGCGGGGCCCTGGCGACAGATACGCAGTATTTT. Encoded protein: CASSHQGGALATDTQYF.

The chain carries TRBV5-6 and TRBJ2-2, with 9 positions matching TRBD2. This CDR3 region has 17 residues. The V segment lost 4 bases and the J segment 4 bases; nucleotides outside the gene matches: 11. Germline loops: CDR1 SGHDT, CDR2 YYEEEE. CDR3 loop: CASSPAGTSPGTGELFF. The DNA for the CDR3 is TGTGCCAGCAGCCCTGCCGGGACTAGCCCAGGCACCGGGGAGCTGTTTTTT.

The chain recombines TRBV10-1 with TRBJ1-1; TRBD1 matches at 9 bases. V lost 2 bases, J lost 3 bases, and 4 bases stayed unmatched. This CDR3 contains 15 residues. Germline values: CDR1 WNHNN, CDR2 SYGVQD (reference sequence). CDR3 region: CASSEKQGADTEAFF. CDR3 DNA: TGCGCCAGCAGTGAGAAACAGGGGGCGGACACTGAAGCTTTCTTT.

This chain joins TRBV10-2 and TRBJ1-6; no reliable D call. V lost 7 bases and J lost 0, with 19 bases in between. This CDR3 region has 18 residues. Germline lookup yields CDR1 WSHSY and CDR2 SAAADI. In nucleotides, the CDR3 is TGCGCCAGCACCTCCTCCGGGCCGCTGAGCTCCTATAATTCACCCCTCCACTTT. It specifies CASTSSGPLSSYNSPLHF.

V usage is TRBV11-2 and J usage is TRBJ2-5; perhaps TRBD1 as D (5 bases). The V and J ends lost 4 bases and 6 bases respectively, with 12 bases between them. Germline V gene sequence: CDR1 SGHAT, CDR2 FQNNGV. The CDR3 runs 13 residues. This CDR3 is CASSWAAGQTQYF. In nucleotides, the CDR3 is TGTGCCAGCAGCTGGGCGGCAGGGCAGACCCAGTACTTC.

The CDR3 loop is CASSVGLAGGTDTQYF. The CDR3 DNA reads TGTGCCAGCAGCGTCGGACTAGCGGGGGGCACAGATACGCAGTATTTT. This sequence joins TRBV7-2 and TRBJ2-3, with 13 bases aligning to TRBD2. The CDR3 spans 16 residues. Looked up from germline, CDR1 is SGHTA and CDR2 is FQGNSA. V was pared by 5 bases and J by 1 base, with 3 bases of the junction left unmatched.